What follows are 8 T cell receptor beta chains derived from one specimen sequenced in a study of T cells after yellow fever vaccination. TCRdb analysed the 5' RACE reads with MiXCR anew, one entry per CDR3 protein. The data contain almost 600,000 distinct CDR3 sequences, roughly 14% of them singletons. The source material was PBMCs, sampled on the day of the yellow fever booster vaccination. These TCRs come from a man aged 25 to 45 who received the YFV17D yellow fever vaccine.

This clonotype has just a few counts. The genes are TRBV19 and TRBJ2-1; 7 nucleotides agree with TRBD2. The V segment lost 1 base and the J segment 8 bases; nucleotides outside the gene matches: 17. The CDR3 totals 18 residues. Looked up from germline, CDR1 is LNHDA and CDR2 is SQIVND (reference sequence). The CDR3 nucleotides read TGTGCCAGTAGTATAGCCCCTTGGCGGGAGTCCCCCCACGATGAGCAGTTCTTC. It translates to CASSIAPWRESPHDEQFF.

In this sample, this clonotype turned up many times. The chain uses TRBV7-2 and TRBJ2-2, with 8 bases matching TRBD2. This CDR3 spans 16 amino acids. CDR1 is SGHTA and CDR2 is FQGNSA in the germline V gene. After removal of 5 bases from V and 5 bases from J, the junction contained 10 bases not matched to a gene. The CDR3 coding sequence is TGTGCCAGCAGCCGTCGACTAGCGACAGAGACCGGGGAGCTGTTTTTT. This translates into CASSRRLATETGELFF.

This clonotype was counted a few times. V usage is TRBV14 and J usage is TRBJ1-2; TRBD1 agrees at 8 bases. J gave up 0 bases and V 4 bases, and 7 bases lay outside the gene matches. The germline V gene has CDR1 SGHDN and CDR2 FVKESK. The CDR3 covers 16 residues. For the CDR3, the DNA is TGTGCCAGCAGCCGAGGGACAGGAGTACCTAACTATGGCTACACCTTC. Its protein is CASSRGTGVPNYGYTF.

This clonotype was observed a few times. The rearrangement joins TRBV5-1 to TRBJ2-2, with no clear D. V was pared by 2 bases and J by 5 bases, with 7 bases between. This CDR3 is 13 amino acids long. Germline lookup yields CDR1 SGHRS and CDR2 YFSETQ. DNA for the CDR3: TGCGCCAGCAGCTTTGTGGTGACCGGGGAGCTGTTTTTT. Translating it yields CASSFVVTGELFF.

This clonotype was seen only a few times. This chain connects TRBV20-1 to TRBJ2-5, with TRBD2 matching over 9 bases. There are 14 residues in the CDR3. CDR1 and CDR2 from the germline V gene are DFQATT and SNEGSKA (reference sequence). V trimming: 4 bases; J trimming: 1 base; junction bases outside the gene matches: 4. The CDR3 region has the DNA TGCAGTGCTAACGGACTAGCGAGCCAAGAGACCCAGTACTTC. It encodes CSANGLASQETQYF.

This clonotype was picked up a small number of times. The CDR3 DNA reads TGTGCCAGCAGTGAAGTCCAGGGGAGAAACACTGAAGCTTTCTTT. Amino acid sequence: CASSEVQGRNTEAFF. V and J are TRBV2 and TRBJ1-1; TRBD1 might be the D (6 bases). The CDR3 has 15 amino acids. The germline V gene encodes CDR1 SNHLY and CDR2 FYNNEI. V dropped 1 base and J dropped 2 bases, with 11 bases sitting between them.

This clonotype was seen a few times. The V and J genes are TRBV7-2 and TRBJ2-1; a weak D match, TRBD2 (6 bases). The CDR3 is 15 amino acids. Germline lookup yields CDR1 SGHTA and CDR2 FQGNSA. The V end was cut by 5 bases, the J end by 2 bases, with 13 bases between. The CDR3 spells CASSEPGLPYNEQFF. CDR3 coding DNA: TGTGCCAGCAGCGAGCCGGGACTCCCCTACAATGAGCAGTTCTTC. Full variable domain (remainder filled in from reference TRBV7-2 and TRBJ2-1): GAGVSQSPSNKVTEKGKDVELRCDPISGHTALYWYRQSLGQGLEFLIYFQGNSAPDKSGLPSDRFSAERTGGSVSTLTIQRTQQEDSAVYLCASSEPGLPYNEQFFGPGTRLTVL.

This clonotype has at least ten counts. This sequence joins TRBV7-2 and TRBJ2-3; 8 nucleotides line up with TRBD2. From germline, CDR1 is SGHTA and CDR2 FQGNSA. The CDR3 covers 14 residues. The junction had 4 bases not matched to a gene; V was cut back by 8 bases and J by 0 bases. The CDR3 region has the DNA TGTGCCAGCCAAAGCGGGAGTAGCACAGATACGCAGTATTTT. Its protein product is CASQSGSSTDTQYF.